This TCR beta chain came from a study of persistence of HIV-infected CD4 T cells. As for the study in general: The sample holds CD4+ T cells responsive to CMV or HIV-1 Gag.

Lysates of CMV-infected fibroblasts at 9.5 to 10 ug/mL stimulated these cells. Sorted nonresponding memory CD4+ T cells were CD40L-negative, CD69-negative, CD45RO-high. Plasma HIV-1 RNA stayed below 50 copies/mL for at least 4 years. Donors had CD4+ T cell counts above 400 cells/uL and were CMV-seropositive. Sequencing used immunoSEQ version 4 in survey mode. Sequencing used immunoSEQ multiplex PCR; TCRdb keeps in-frame clones, though not all of them. The data show 30,000 to 45,000 clones, with over 80% seen just once and less than 2% held by the top ten. The CDR3 consists of 15 residues. Germline CDR1 ENHRY, CDR2 SYGVKD. V dropped 3 bases and J dropped 4 bases, with 16 bases sitting between them. Only one count was recorded for this clone. The antigen remains undetermined.

This chain connects TRBV10-3 to TRBJ2-7; TRBD1 might be the D (5 bases). The TCR originated in an adult man with HIV who was CMV-seropositive. The sequences come from CD4+ T cells sorted from PBMCs after roughly 18-hour stimulation, collected from a patient who received antiretroviral therapy. The CDR3 reads CAISDRSRVWYEQYF. The CDR3 nucleotides are TGTGCCATCAGTGACCGAAGCAGGGTATGGTACGAGCAGTACTTC.